The rows below give T cell receptor beta chains drawn from one sample of a study of T cell changes during pregnancy in multiple sclerosis. Measured with immunoSEQ multiplex PCR; TCRdb has only the in-frame clones, and not every one. The sample has 35,000 to 40,000 clones; about 92% are singletons. The specimen was CD8+ T cells from peripheral blood mononuclear cells, collected in the third trimester of pregnancy. These receptors originate from a female donor with multiple sclerosis, enrolled in a pregnancy study. CDR3s include the opening cysteine and the closing phenylalanine or tryptophan. D genes are given only for firm matches. Clone size is given for some rows only: seen once, a few or many times, or a class if the clone is expanded.

size: .; D: .; V: TRBV5-4; J: TRBJ2-7; CDR3: CASSLEGPPREQYF; DNA: TGTGCCAGCAGCTTGGAGGGGCCGCCGCGGGAGCAGTACTTC
size: .; D: TRBD1; V: TRBV5-6; J: TRBJ2-7; CDR3: CASSLARDRVFYEQYF; DNA: TGTGCCAGCAGCTTGGCCCGGGACAGGGTTTTCTACGAGCAGTACTTC
size: once; D: TRBD2; V: TRBV11-1; J: TRBJ2-7; CDR3: CASGPTSGSTYEQYF; DNA: TGTGCCAGCGGACCGACTAGCGGGTCAACCTACGAGCAGTACTTC
size: .; D: .; V: TRBV6-5; J: TRBJ2-5; CDR3: CASSYSRSQETQYF; DNA: TGTGCCAGCAGTTACTCGAGATCCCAAGAGACCCAGTACTTC
size: .; D: .; V: TRBV4-3; J: TRBJ2-6; CDR3: CAASSRAGANVLTF; DNA: TGCGCCGCTAGCTCTAGGGCCGGGGCCAACGTCCTGACTTTC
size: .; D: TRBD1; V: TRBV14; J: TRBJ1-1; CDR3: CASSQFGTGSTEAFF; DNA: TGTGCCAGCAGCCAATTCGGGACAGGCTCAACTGAAGCTTTCTTT
size: .; D: .; V: TRBV4-3; J: TRBJ2-7; CDR3: CASSQGSGRDEQYF; DNA: TGCGCCAGCAGCCAGGGGAGCGGCCGGGACGAGCAGTACTTC
size: .; D: .; V: TRBV4-3; J: TRBJ1-1; CDR3: CASSQVADLNTEAFF; DNA: TGCGCCAGCAGCCAAGTTGCGGATTTGAACACTGAAGCTTTCTTT
size: .; D: .; V: TRBV5-1; J: TRBJ2-1; CDR3: CASSFKSGGYNEQFF; DNA: TGCGCCAGCAGCTTTAAAAGCGGAGGCTACAATGAGCAGTTCTTC
size: .; D: .; V: TRBV2; J: TRBJ2-3; CDR3: CASSVGPTPGTQYF; DNA: TGTGCCAGCAGTGTTGGACCAACCCCAGGGACGCAGTATTTT
size: .; D: TRBD2; V: TRBV28; J: TRBJ2-3; CDR3: CASSLWGPREGTDTQYF; DNA: TGTGCCAGCAGTTTATGGGGGCCGCGGGAGGGCACAGATACGCAGTATTTT
size: .; D: TRBD2; V: TRBV7-9; J: TRBJ2-7; CDR3: CASSLVSLGLVIYEQYF; DNA: TGTGCCAGCAGCTTAGTTTCGCTCGGACTAGTGATCTACGAGCAGTACTTC
size: .; D: .; V: TRBV6-1; J: TRBJ2-7; CDR3: CASRGTGPEQYF; DNA: TGTGCCAGCAGAGGTACAGGGCCCGAGCAGTACTTC
size: .; D: TRBD1; V: TRBV28; J: TRBJ2-3; CDR3: CASSDRDSGTDTQYF; DNA: TGTGCCAGCAGTGACCGGGACAGCGGCACAGATACGCAGTATTTT
size: few; D: TRBD1; V: TRBV30; J: TRBJ1-1; CDR3: CAWSVSTGDTEAFF; DNA: TGTGCCTGGAGTGTTTCGACAGGGGACACTGAAGCTTTCTTT
size: .; D: .; V: TRBV10-3; J: TRBJ2-5; CDR3: CAGGPGGETQYF; DNA: TGTGCCGGGGGTCCCGGGGGAGAGACCCAGTACTTC
size: .; D: TRBD2; V: TRBV19; J: TRBJ2-1; CDR3: CASSIVSGREAYNEQFF; DNA: TGTGCCAGTAGTATAGTTAGCGGGCGAGAAGCCTACAATGAGCAGTTCTTC
size: .; D: .; V: TRBV4-1; J: TRBJ2-7; CDR3: CASSQVGDSYEQYF; DNA: TGCGCCAGCAGCCAAGTCGGTGACTCCTACGAGCAGTACTTC
size: .; D: .; V: TRBV7-9; J: TRBJ2-3; CDR3: CASSLASGLPTDTQYF; DNA: TGTGCCAGCAGCTTAGCGTCGGGACTTCCCACAGATACGCAGTATTTT
size: .; D: TRBD2; V: TRBV4-3; J: TRBJ2-7; CDR3: CASSQDTSDSYEQYF; DNA: TGCGCCAGCAGCCAAGATACTAGCGACTCCTACGAGCAGTACTTC